The 28 T cell receptor beta chains below all came from one sample that was sequenced in a study of shared clonotypes between healthy human individuals. TCRdb keeps only in-frame clones here, not all; method: immunoSEQ multiplex PCR. Of roughly 1,800,000 clones in the sample, roughly 94% were seen once. CD45RO negativity and positive selection for CCR7 defined naive CD8 cells, a population that excluded terminally differentiated effector memory CD45RA+ cells. The source material was naive CD8+ T cells sorted from blood. These receptors all stem from a man younger than 30 in good health.

The V and J genes are TRBV7-9 and TRBJ1-2, with D possibly TRBD1 on 6 matching bases. From germline, CDR1 is SEHNR and CDR2 FQNEAQ (reference sequence). V lost 7 bases and J lost 3, with 15 bases in between. This CDR3 has 14 amino acids. The CDR3 loop is CASTPPGAHYGYTF. The DNA of the CDR3 is TGTGCCAGCACCCCCCCGGGGGCACACTATGGCTACACCTTC. The full variable domain, completed using reference TRBV7-9 and TRBJ1-2, is DTGVSQNPRHKITKRGQNVTFRCDPISEHNRLYWYRQTLGQGPEFLTYFQNEAQLEKSRLLSDRFSAERPKGSFSTLEIQRTEQGDSAMYLCASTPPGAHYGYTFGSGTRLTVV.

The chain joins TRBV4-3 to TRBJ2-1; 12 bases are a match to TRBD1. Trimming cost V 4 bases and J 7 bases; bases outside gene matches: 5. Germline CDR1 is LGHNA and CDR2 is YSLEER. The CDR3 is 15 amino acids. The CDR3 region is CASSLGTGGGNEQFF. CDR3 bases: TGCGCCAGCAGCCTCGGGACAGGGGGCGGAAATGAGCAGTTCTTC.

The genes are TRBV4-2 and TRBJ2-7; D not resolved. Germline V lookup: CDR1 LGHNA, CDR2 YNFKEQ. This CDR3 is 15 amino acids long. The V end lost 4 bases, the J end lost 2 bases, and 15 bases lay between the germline ends. The CDR3 loop reads CASSREPGSTYEQYF. For the CDR3, the DNA is TGTGCCAGCAGCCGCGAGCCCGGGTCGACCTACGAGCAGTACTTC.

This clone is a singleton in its sample. Other DNA sequences in this sample translate to the same CDR3. The gene calls are TRBV6-6 and TRBJ1-4; possible D gene TRBD1, 5 bases. Trimming removed 0 bases at V and 8 bases at J, with 10 bases between. CDR1 is MNHNY, CDR2 SVGAGI, per germline (reference sequence). This CDR3 has 14 residues. CDR3 in amino acids: CASSYSQGGEKLFF. CDR3 DNA sequence: TGTGCCAGCAGTTACTCCCAGGGTGGCGAAAAACTGTTTTTT.

The chain has TRBV4-2 and TRBJ1-2, with D unresolved. This CDR3 region has 16 residues. CDR1 LGHNA and CDR2 YNFKEQ come from the germline V gene. V was cut by 0 bases and J by 2 bases, with 13 bases left in between. CDR3 sequence reads: CASSQESVQTNYGYTF. For the CDR3, the DNA is TGTGCCAGCAGCCAAGAAAGTGTACAGACGAACTATGGCTACACCTTC.

The chain uses TRBV11-3 and TRBJ2-3, with TRBD2 as a possible D gene (5 bases). V was pared by 0 bases and J by 2 bases, with 9 bases between. Germline lookup yields CDR1 SGHNT and CDR2 YENEEA. There are 15 residues in the CDR3. The CDR3 protein is CASSLEAGDTDTQYF. The CDR3 region has the DNA TGTGCCAGCAGCTTAGAAGCCGGGGACACAGATACGCAGTATTTT.

The chain recombines TRBV7-9 with TRBJ2-5; 8 nucleotides line up with TRBD1. The CDR3 runs 15 residues. CDR1 and CDR2 (germline): SEHNR, FQNEAQ (reference sequence). The trim removed 3 bases at V and 4 bases at J, leaving 7 bases unmatched. CDR3 sequence: CASSFSDRDGETQYF. In nucleotides, the CDR3 is TGTGCCAGCAGCTTCTCGGACAGGGATGGAGAGACCCAGTACTTC. The entire variable domain, with the rest obtained from reference TRBV7-9 and TRBJ2-5, is as follows: DTGVSQNPRHKITKRGQNVTFRCDPISEHNRLYWYRQTLGQGPEFLTYFQNEAQLEKSRLLSDRFSAERPKGSFSTLEIQRTEQGDSAMYLCASSFSDRDGETQYFGPGTRLLVL.

The chain carries TRBV29-1 and TRBJ2-1; 10 bases are a match to TRBD2. Looked up from germline, CDR1 is SQVTM and CDR2 is ANQGSEA. The trim removed 4 bases at V and 9 bases at J, leaving 6 bases unmatched. This CDR3 is 13 amino acids long. As DNA, the CDR3 is TGCAGCGTTGTCCCCTCTAGCGGGAGTGAGCAGTTCTTC. Translation: CSVVPSSGSEQFF.

The chain is built from TRBV7-8 and TRBJ1-1, with D uncertain. The CDR3 covers 16 residues. Between the trimmed V and J ends, which lost 5 bases and 1 base, there was a span of 17 bases. Germline lookup yields CDR1 SGHVS and CDR2 FQNEAQ. The DNA of the CDR3 is TGTGCCAGCAGCGGGGAATGGGGTCAAGCGAACACTGAAGCTTTCTTT. As protein: CASSGEWGQANTEAFF.

The gene calls are TRBV2 and TRBJ2-1; 9 bases are a match to TRBD2. The V and J ends lost 6 bases and 8 bases, in that order; junction bases with no gene match: 14. The CDR3 has 16 residues. From germline, CDR1 is SNHLY and CDR2 FYNNEI. CDR3 nucleotides: TGTGCCAGCAGACTTCCCTTTAGCGGGGGAAGCGATGAGCAGTTCTTC. This sequence encodes CASRLPFSGGSDEQFF.

As concerns this clone: Other DNA variants within this sample encode the same CDR3. The CDR3 protein is CASSLGRGASYEQYF. Written as DNA, the CDR3 is TGCGCCAGCAGCTTGGGGCGGGGGGCGTCCTACGAGCAGTACTTC. J is TRBJ2-7 and V is TRBV5-1; 8 positions agree with TRBD2. This CDR3 has 15 amino acids. The germline V gene has CDR1 SGHRS and CDR2 YFSETQ. The V and J ends lost 0 bases and 1 base, in that order; junction bases with no gene match: 3.

CDR3 protein: CASSPREGPNYGYTF. In nucleotides, the CDR3 is TGTGCCAGCAGTCCCAGGGAGGGACCTAACTATGGCTACACCTTC. This chain links TRBV6-1 with TRBJ1-2; possible D gene TRBD1, 5 bases. Trimming removed 5 bases from V and 0 bases from J, with 13 bases in between. CDR1 MNHNS and CDR2 SASEGT come from the germline V gene. The CDR3 runs 15 residues.

The chain joins TRBV9 to TRBJ2-2; 11 bases agree with TRBD2. The germline V gene encodes CDR1 SGDLS and CDR2 YYNGEE. Trimming removed 0 bases from V and 3 bases from J; junction bases left unmatched: 7. The CDR3 spans 18 residues. This chain's CDR3 is CASSVGPSGGPYTGELFF. In nucleotides, the CDR3 is TGTGCCAGCAGCGTAGGTCCTAGCGGGGGGCCATACACCGGGGAGCTGTTTTTT.

This chain links TRBV27 with TRBJ2-3; TRBD1 or TRBD2 may be the D gene (5 bases each). Germline CDR1 and CDR2: MNHEY and SMNVEV (reference sequence). V lost 2 bases and J 8 bases, leaving 20 bases between the germline ends. The CDR3 has 16 amino acids. CDR3 sequence (DNA): TGTGCCAGCAGTTTAGACAGCCTAGGGTGGACTGGTACGCAGTATTTT. Amino acids: CASSLDSLGWTGTQYF.

The chain has TRBV30 and TRBJ2-7; the match to TRBD1 covers 7 bases. V shed 2 bases and J 6 bases; nucleotides not matched to a gene: 7. There are 13 residues in the CDR3. In germline, CDR1 is GTSNPN, CDR2 SVGIG (reference sequence). The CDR3: CAWSQGDRAEQYF. CDR3 nucleotides: TGTGCCTGGAGTCAAGGTGACAGGGCCGAGCAGTACTTC.

The J gene is TRBJ2-3, the V gene TRBV27, with 12 bases aligning to TRBD2. Germline values: CDR1 MNHEY, CDR2 SMNVEV (reference sequence). This CDR3 comprises 14 residues. V was pared by 6 bases and J by 3 bases, with 1 base of the junction left unmatched. CDR3 bases: TGTGCCAGCAGCGGGACTAGCGGGACAGATACGCAGTATTTT. The encoded protein is CASSGTSGTDTQYF.

On this clone: The same CDR3 arises from other DNA sequences in this sample as well. V usage is TRBV7-9 and J usage is TRBJ2-1; 11 positions match TRBD2. The CDR3 contains 15 residues. V shed 5 bases, J shed 3 bases, and the junction held 3 bases outside the gene matches. CDR1 and CDR2 (germline): SEHNR, FQNEAQ (reference sequence). The CDR3 reads CASSPGLAGYNEQFF. The CDR3 DNA follows: TGTGCCAGCAGCCCCGGACTAGCGGGCTACAATGAGCAGTTCTTC.

This chain joins TRBV5-4 and TRBJ1-2; 7 bases are a match to TRBD1. The V and J ends lost 0 bases and 8 bases, in that order; junction bases with no gene match: 7. This CDR3 has 14 residues. CDR1 and CDR2 from the germline V gene are SGHNT and YYREEE (reference sequence). The CDR3 region is CASSLGDGTEGYTF. Written as DNA, the CDR3 is TGTGCCAGCAGCTTGGGAGATGGGACAGAAGGCTACACCTTC. The full variable domain, completed using reference TRBV5-4 and TRBJ1-2, is ETGVTQSPTHLIKTRGQQVTLRCSSQSGHNTVSWYQQALGQGPQFIFQYYREEENGRGNFPPRFSGLQFPNYSSELNVNALELDDSALYLCASSLGDGTEGYTFGSGTRLTVV.

The chain joins TRBV6-5 to TRBJ1-1; 9 bases fit TRBD1. Germline CDR1 and CDR2: MNHEY and SVGAGI. V was pared by 6 bases and J by 3 bases, with 2 bases of the junction left unmatched. The CDR3 has 13 amino acids. The chain's CDR3 is CASRTGGDTEAFF. CDR3 nucleotide sequence: TGTGCCAGCAGGACAGGGGGGGACACTGAAGCTTTCTTT.

The CDR3 protein is CASGWNRWEQYF. The DNA for the CDR3 is TGTGCTAGTGGTTGGAATCGGTGGGAGCAGTACTTC. The chain couples TRBV12-5 to TRBJ2-7; D unclear. V lost 4 bases and J lost 7, with 11 bases in between. The CDR3 sequence is 12 residues long. Looked up from germline, CDR1 is LGHNT and CDR2 is FRNRAP.

The chain couples TRBV10-2 to TRBJ2-5; no reliable D call. Trimming shortened V by 3 bases and J by 5 bases, and 16 bases separated the two germline ends. Germline V gene data show CDR1 as WSHSY and CDR2 as SAAADI. This CDR3 is built from 15 residues. DNA of the CDR3: TGCGCCAGCAGTGATCCCGGAGTTTCGTGGGAGACCCAGTACTTC. Amino acid sequence: CASSDPGVSWETQYF.

This chain joins TRBV9 and TRBJ2-3; 11 positions agree with TRBD2. The trim removed 0 bases at V and 11 bases at J, leaving 14 bases unmatched. CDR3 length: 17 residues. Germline V gene lookup returns CDR1 SGDLS and CDR2 YYNGEE. The CDR3 DNA reads as TGTGCCAGCAGCGTAGAATCCCGGACTAGCGGGCCCAACGGGCAGTATTTT. It encodes CASSVESRTSGPNGQYF.

This chain joins TRBV5-4 and TRBJ1-6; D is possibly TRBD1 (5 bases). The CDR3 extends over 12 amino acids. In germline, CDR1 is SGHNT, CDR2 YYREEE (reference sequence). Trimming cost V 2 bases and J 8 bases, with 5 bases left between them. The CDR3: CASSLQDSPLHF. CDR3 coding DNA: TGTGCCAGCAGCTTACAGGATTCACCCCTCCACTTT. The entire variable domain, with the rest obtained from reference TRBV5-4 and TRBJ1-6, is as follows: ETGVTQSPTHLIKTRGQQVTLRCSSQSGHNTVSWYQQALGQGPQFIFQYYREEENGRGNFPPRFSGLQFPNYSSELNVNALELDDSALYLCASSLQDSPLHFGNGTRLTVT.

V usage is TRBV7-8 and J usage is TRBJ2-1; D tentatively reads TRBD1 or TRBD2 (5 bases each). This CDR3 has 14 residues. V was cut by 5 bases and J by 6 bases, with 14 bases left in between. Germline V gives CDR1 SGHVS, CDR2 FQNEAQ. In nucleotides, the CDR3 is TGTGCCAGCAGCATTATCGGGACGGTCAATGAGCAGTTCTTC. Encoded protein: CASSIIGTVNEQFF.

A few counts support this clone. The same CDR3 arises from other DNA sequences in this sample as well. This chain links TRBV28 with TRBJ1-1, with D uncertain. Germline values: CDR1 MDHEN, CDR2 SYDVKM. V lost 4 bases, J lost 4 bases, and 7 bases lay in between. This CDR3 region has 12 residues. The CDR3 region is CASSYLGTEAFF. The CDR3 DNA reads TGTGCCAGCAGTTACCTGGGCACTGAAGCTTTCTTT.

This sequence joins TRBV2 and TRBJ1-6; TRBD1 matches at 11 bases. The CDR3 is 14 amino acids. CDR1 is SNHLY and CDR2 is FYNNEI in the germline V gene. V lost 10 bases and J lost 10; bases outside the gene matches: 9. CDR3 nucleotide sequence: TGTGCCACCCCGGGACAGGGGGAGGAATCACCCCTCCACTTT. It translates to CATPGQGEESPLHF.

The chain links TRBV19 to TRBJ2-7, with D possibly matching TRBD1 (6 bases). Germline V lookup: CDR1 LNHDA, CDR2 SQIVND (reference sequence). V was clipped by 1 base and J by 4 bases, with 11 bases between them. CDR3 length equals 14 residues. The CDR3 here is CASSIADSQYEQYF. CDR3 sequence (DNA): TGTGCCAGTAGTATAGCGGACAGCCAGTACGAGCAGTACTTC.

The rearrangement joins TRBV1 to TRBJ2-2; the D call of TRBD1 is as the table states it, not checked on the DNA. TRBV1 is a documented pseudogene. The CDR3 loop spans 15 amino acids. The DNA for the CDR3 is TGCACCAGCAGCCACCCAGGGGTTCGGACCGGGGAGCTGTTTTTT. Amino acids: CTSSHPGVRTGELFF.